These 18 T cell receptor beta chains were sequenced from one sample in a study of blood T cell repertoires in COVID-19. Using immunoSEQ multiplex PCR, the repertoire was profiled, and TCRdb retains in-frame clones only, with some absent. The table shows 250,000 or so clones, with around nine tenths occurring only once. What was sequenced was peripheral blood. The receptors originated from a man aged 35 to 55 with active or convalescent COVID-19.

This chain connects TRBV5-4 to TRBJ1-3; TRBD1 is a possible D gene (5 bases). The ends were cut back, 7 bases at V and 5 bases at J, with 10 bases in the middle. Germline assignment: CDR1 SGHNT and CDR2 YYREEE (reference sequence). The CDR3 is made up of 12 amino acids. The CDR3 protein is CASGRDRNTIYF. CDR3 bases: TGTGCCAGCGGCAGGGATAGAAACACCATATATTTT.

The chain uses TRBV7-3 and TRBJ2-1; 9 bases match TRBD2. The germline V gene has CDR1 SGHTA and CDR2 FQGTGA. This CDR3 has 17 residues. The V and J ends lost 8 bases and 2 bases, in that order; junction bases with no gene match: 13. As DNA, the CDR3 is TGTGCCAGCTCAGTCGGGGCGGGAGGGCCTCCCTACAATGAGCAGTTCTTC. Translation gives CASSVGAGGPPYNEQFF.

This sequence joins TRBV6-1 and TRBJ1-3; D is undetermined. CDR1 and CDR2 from the germline V gene are MNHNS and SASEGT. Trimming shortened V by 2 bases and J by 4 bases, and 3 bases separated the two germline ends. The CDR3 is 12 amino acids. The DNA of the CDR3 is TGTGCCAGCAGTGAATCGGGAAACACCATATATTTT. This sequence encodes CASSESGNTIYF.

The gene calls are TRBV30 and TRBJ2-7, with 15 bases aligning to TRBD2. The CDR3 loop spans 20 amino acids. Germline values: CDR1 GTSNPN, CDR2 SVGIG (reference sequence). The V gene end was trimmed by 0 bases and the J gene end by 1 base; junction bases not matched to a gene: 13. The CDR3, as DNA: TGTGCCTGGAGTGTAGGGGCGCGGACTAGCGGGAGGGCCCTTTCCTACGAGCAGTACTTC. Protein: CAWSVGARTSGRALSYEQYF.

This chain joins TRBV6-5 and TRBJ2-7, with 11 bases matching TRBD1. V lost 7 bases to trimming and J lost 2 bases; unmatched junction nucleotides: 4. Germline-derived CDR1 and CDR2 are MNHEY and SVGAGI. The CDR3 has 14 residues. The CDR3 spells CASIGTGGTYEQYF. In DNA form, the CDR3 reads TGTGCCAGCATCGGGACAGGGGGGACCTACGAGCAGTACTTC.

This clone was found once. The chain has TRBV11-1 and TRBJ2-3; 8 positions match TRBD1. CDR1 is SGHAT and CDR2 is FQDESV in the germline V gene (reference sequence). V lost 5 bases to trimming and J lost 7 bases; unmatched junction nucleotides: 14. CDR3 length: 16 residues. The CDR3 coding sequence is TGTGCCAGCAGCCCAAGACAGGGGCGACACCAGAATACGCAGTATTTT. Its translation is CASSPRQGRHQNTQYF.

The chain joins TRBV6-6 to TRBJ1-5, with D unresolved. This CDR3 is built from 12 residues. The ends were cut back, 5 bases at V and 3 bases at J, with 5 bases in the middle. Germline V gene sequence: CDR1 MNHNY, CDR2 SVGAGI (reference sequence). The CDR3 nucleotides read TGTGCCAGCAGTACAGACAATCAGCCCCAGCATTTT. Translated: CASSTDNQPQHF.

The rearrangement joins TRBV7-9 to TRBJ2-7; a possible D gene is TRBD1 (5 bases). Germline V gene data show CDR1 as SEHNR and CDR2 as FQNEAQ (reference sequence). V lost 4 bases to trimming and J lost 4 bases, with 8 bases between them. The length of the CDR3 is 12 residues. The CDR3 region has the DNA TGTGCCAGCAGCTATGACAGATACGAGCAGTACTTC. It is translated as CASSYDRYEQYF.

The J gene is TRBJ2-3, the V gene TRBV29-1; 8 positions match TRBD2. This CDR3 is 18 amino acids long. V dropped 5 bases and J dropped 4; count of bases not matched to a gene: 20. The germline V gene encodes CDR1 SQVTM and CDR2 ANQGSEA. The CDR3 sequence: CSVPHSNSAAGVADTQYF. In nucleotides, the CDR3 is TGCAGCGTTCCACACTCTAACTCAGCAGCGGGAGTGGCAGATACGCAGTATTTT.

The V call is TRBV4-1, the J call TRBJ1-2; D possibly corresponds to TRBD1 (5 bases). This CDR3 has 13 amino acids. Trimming took off 0 bases at V and 6 bases at J, with 8 bases between the two ends. Looked up from germline, CDR1 is MGHRA and CDR2 is YSYEKL. In nucleotides, the CDR3 is TGCGCCAGCAGCCAAGAGGGACTGAATGGCTACACCTTC. The encoded protein is CASSQEGLNGYTF.

As to this clone: The same CDR3 is also encoded by other DNA sequences in this sample. The chain carries TRBV6-5 and TRBJ2-2; 8 bases are shared with TRBD2. CDR1 MNHEY and CDR2 SVGAGI come from the germline V gene. The CDR3 length is 13 residues. V gave up 7 bases and J gave up 3 bases; unmatched junction bases: 1. The CDR3 here is CASTGGDTGELFF. CDR3 DNA sequence: TGTGCCAGCACGGGGGGGGACACCGGGGAGCTGTTTTTT.

The rearrangement joins TRBV7-8 to TRBJ2-7, with 15 bases matching TRBD2. CDR1 and CDR2 (germline): SGHVS, FQNEAQ. Trimming at V came to 4 bases and at J to 7 bases, leaving 5 bases not matched to a gene. CDR3 length equals 15 residues. In nucleotides, the CDR3 is TGTGCCAGCAGCTCTAGGACTAGCGGGAGGGGGGAGCAGTACTTC. It translates to CASSSRTSGRGEQYF.

This clone was detected only once. Other DNA sequences of this sample code for an identical CDR3. The V gene is TRBV5-4, the J gene TRBJ2-5, with unresolved D. CDR3 length: 12 amino acids. Germline V gene data show CDR1 as SGHNT and CDR2 as YYREEE (reference sequence). V shed 5 bases and J shed 0 bases, with 5 bases lying between them. The CDR3 DNA follows: TGTGCCAGCAGTCGGTACCAAGAGACCCAGTACTTC. This sequence encodes CASSRYQETQYF. The full variable domain, completed using reference TRBV5-4 and TRBJ2-5, is ETGVTQSPTHLIKTRGQQVTLRCSSQSGHNTVSWYQQALGQGPQFIFQYYREEENGRGNFPPRFSGLQFPNYSSELNVNALELDDSALYLCASSRYQETQYFGPGTRLLVL.

The chain uses TRBV29-1 and TRBJ1-3, with D unresolved. The CDR3 loop spans 16 amino acids. V lost 5 bases and J lost 1, with 18 bases in between. The germline gives CDR1 SQVTM, CDR2 ANQGSEA. The CDR3 protein is CSVLFLMGPSGNTIYF. The CDR3 DNA follows: TGCAGCGTTCTCTTTCTTATGGGCCCTTCTGGAAACACCATATATTTT. The full variable domain, in which reference TRBV29-1 and TRBJ1-3 provide the parts outside the CDR3, is SAVISQKPSRDICQRGTSLTIQCQVDSQVTMMFWYRQQPGQSLTLIATANQGSEATYESGFVIDKFPISRPNLTFSTLTVSNMSPEDSSIYLCSVLFLMGPSGNTIYFGEGSWLTVV.

V gene TRBV27 combines with J gene TRBJ1-5, with TRBD1 as a possible D gene (5 bases). This CDR3 has 14 amino acids. V shed 2 bases and J shed 7 bases, with 12 bases lying between them. CDR1 MNHEY and CDR2 SMNVEV come from the germline V gene (reference sequence). The CDR3 sequence: CASSLRSGGQPQHF. The CDR3 DNA reads TGTGCCAGCAGTTTAAGGTCCGGGGGGCAGCCCCAGCATTTT.

This clone was detected once. The gene calls are TRBV2 and TRBJ2-2; D may be TRBD1 (5 bases). The CDR3 contains 14 residues. V gave up 3 bases and J gave up 6 bases, with 11 bases separating them. Germline V gives CDR1 SNHLY, CDR2 FYNNEI. The CDR3 DNA reads TGTGCCAGCAGTGAGGAACAGGTAGCCGGGGAGCTGTTTTTT. Encoded protein: CASSEEQVAGELFF. The variable domain in full, with the rest retrieved from reference TRBV2 and TRBJ2-2, is EPEVTQTPSHQVTQMGQEVILRCVPISNHLYFYWYRQILGQKVEFLVSFYNNEISEKSEIFDDQFSVERPDGSNFTLKIRSTKLEDSAMYFCASSEEQVAGELFFGEGSRLTVL.

The chain uses TRBV29-1 and TRBJ2-5, with D possibly TRBD2 on 6 matching bases. V lost 8 bases, J lost 2 bases, and 21 bases lay in between. This CDR3 is built from 15 residues. Per germline, CDR1 SQVTM and CDR2 ANQGSEA. CDR3: CSSGGPLGVQETQYF. CDR3 sequence (DNA): TGCAGCTCCGGGGGACCACTAGGGGTGCAAGAGACCCAGTACTTC.

The CDR3 coding sequence is TGTGCCAGCAGGGGAGGAGAGGGTAGTAGCTACACCTTC. Translation: CASRGGEGSSYTF. The chain has TRBV6-5 and TRBJ1-2; no firm D call. This CDR3 spans 13 amino acids. Germline CDR1 and CDR2: MNHEY and SVGAGI. The V gene lost 6 bases and the J gene lost 9 bases, with 17 bases spanning the gap.